What follows are 22 T cell receptor beta chains derived from one specimen sequenced in a study of blood T cell repertoires in COVID-19. Method: immunoSEQ multiplex PCR; TCRdb's copy keeps in-frame clones and lacks some. This table holds about 140,000 clones, 65% to 80% found once. The specimen sequenced was peripheral blood. These receptors originate from a man in his fifties or sixties with acute or convalescent COVID-19.

The rearrangement joins TRBV5-1 to TRBJ1-2; a possible D gene is TRBD1 (5 bases). Trimming took off 2 bases at V and 6 bases at J, with 8 bases between the two ends. This CDR3 contains 12 residues. Germline V lookup: CDR1 SGHRS, CDR2 YFSETQ. CDR3 sequence: CASSFSGDGYTF. The CDR3 nucleotides are TGCGCCAGCAGCTTTTCGGGGGATGGCTACACCTTC.

This clone came up a few times. The chain's CDR3 is CASSPAVTSGELFF. The CDR3 DNA follows: TGTGCCAGCAGCCCAGCGGTTACGTCCGGGGAGCTGTTTTTT. V is TRBV11-2 and J is TRBJ2-2; tentatively, D is TRBD2 (5 bases). CDR1 and CDR2 from the germline V gene are SGHAT and FQNNGV. CDR3 length: 14 amino acids. V lost 5 bases and J lost 6, with 13 bases in between.

The chain couples TRBV5-1 to TRBJ2-3, with D unclear. Trimming cost V 0 bases and J 0 bases, with 8 bases left between them. The CDR3 loop spans 15 amino acids. The germline V gene has CDR1 SGHRS and CDR2 YFSETQ. CDR3 region: CASSLAGRSTDTQYF. CDR3 in DNA: TGCGCCAGCAGCTTGGCAGGTCGTAGCACAGATACGCAGTATTTT.

The rearrangement uses TRBV5-1 and TRBJ2-3, with a possible D match to TRBD2 (5 bases). Germline CDR1 is SGHRS and CDR2 is YFSETQ. CDR3 length: 15 amino acids. With 2 bases removed from V and 0 bases from J, the gap between germline ends came to 10 bases. CDR3 in DNA: TGCGCCAGCAGCTTAACGGGAACTAGCACAGATACGCAGTATTTT. Its translation is CASSLTGTSTDTQYF.

The chain combines TRBV21-1 with TRBJ2-1; the table names TRBD1, a call not compared with the DNA. TRBV21-1 is a pseudogene locus. This CDR3 is 20 amino acids long. CDR3 nucleotide sequence: TGTGCCAGCAGCAAAGTGGAGGAGGGACAGGGGACCCCCGGCCACAATGAGCAGTTCTTC. Encoded protein: CASSKVEEGQGTPGHNEQFF.

This clone was observed a single time. The chain combines TRBV19 with TRBJ1-6, with no clear D. With 5 bases removed from V and 6 bases from J, the gap between germline ends came to 11 bases. There are 14 residues in the CDR3. CDR1 and CDR2 from the germline V gene are LNHDA and SQIVND (reference sequence). CDR3 in amino acids: CASSFGVSNSPLHF. The DNA for the CDR3 is TGTGCCAGTAGTTTCGGGGTTAGTAATTCACCCCTCCACTTT.

The J gene is TRBJ1-2, the V gene TRBV6-5; the match to TRBD1 covers 11 bases. This CDR3 comprises 13 residues. Germline V gives CDR1 MNHEY, CDR2 SVGAGI. V was pared by 9 bases and J by 7 bases, with 7 bases of the junction left unmatched. CDR3: CASGQGAFPGYTF. The CDR3 region has the DNA TGTGCCAGTGGACAGGGGGCTTTCCCTGGCTACACCTTC.

This rearrangement joins TRBV30 to TRBJ1-5, with a tentative D call TRBD1 (5 bases). V was pared by 1 base and J by 7 bases, with 11 bases between. CDR3 length equals 13 residues. Germline CDR1 is GTSNPN and CDR2 is SVGIG (reference sequence). In DNA, the CDR3 is TGTGCCTGGAGTGCAGGGTTCGGGCAGCCCCAGCATTTT. Its translation: CAWSAGFGQPQHF.

The rearrangement uses TRBV3-1 (or the pseudogene TRBV3-2) and TRBJ1-4; 10 bases match TRBD1. J lost 8 bases, V lost 3 bases, and 6 bases had no gene match. CDR1 and CDR2 (germline): LGHDT, YNNKEL (reference sequence). The CDR3 has 15 residues. In DNA form, the CDR3 reads TGTGCCAGCAGCCAGCCCGGGACAGGGGACGAAAAACTGTTTTTT. Encoded protein: CASSQPGTGDEKLFF.

This clone was observed a few times. The chain couples TRBV27 to TRBJ1-2; 9 bases line up with TRBD1. V shed 4 bases, J shed 5 bases, and the junction held 8 bases outside the gene matches. This CDR3 has 15 residues. Per germline, CDR1 MNHEY and CDR2 SMNVEV (reference sequence). The CDR3 loop is CASSSTGQGRYGYTF. CDR3 DNA: TGTGCCAGCAGTTCCACCGGACAGGGGAGATATGGCTACACCTTC.

V gene TRBV3-1 (or the pseudogene TRBV3-2) combines with J gene TRBJ1-4; TRBD1 matches 7 bases. V was pared by 3 bases and J by 7 bases, with 11 bases of the junction left unmatched. Germline values: CDR1 LGHDT, CDR2 YNNKEL (reference sequence). This CDR3 has 16 amino acids. The CDR3 is CASSQASETGFEKLFF. The CDR3 bases are TGTGCCAGCAGCCAGGCAAGTGAGACAGGGTTTGAAAAACTGTTTTTT.

The chain has TRBV5-6 and TRBJ2-5; no definite D call. The V end lost 0 bases, the J end lost 5 bases, and 8 bases lay between the germline ends. Per germline, CDR1 SGHDT and CDR2 YYEEEE. The CDR3 totals 13 residues. The DNA of the CDR3 is TGTGCCAGCAGCTTGGTGTACGGGGAGACCCAGTACTTC. This encodes CASSLVYGETQYF. The full variable domain, its missing parts supplied by reference TRBV5-6 and TRBJ2-5, is DAGVTQSPTHLIKTRGQQVTLRCSPKSGHDTVSWYQQALGQGPQFIFQYYEEEERQRGNFPDRFSGHQFPNYSSELNVNALLLGDSALYLCASSLVYGETQYFGPGTRLLVL.

The V and J genes are TRBV30 and TRBJ2-5; 13 bases are shared with TRBD2. The CDR3 is 15 amino acids. Germline CDR1 is GTSNPN and CDR2 is SVGIG (reference sequence). V was clipped by 2 bases and J by 4 bases; unmatched bases: 4. CDR3 DNA sequence: TGTGCCTGGAGTCCACTAGCGGGGGGGCCAGAGACCCAGTACTTC. Protein: CAWSPLAGGPETQYF.

The rearrangement links TRBV14 to TRBJ1-5, with 7 bases aligning to TRBD1. From germline, CDR1 is SGHDN and CDR2 FVKESK. The V segment lost 1 base and the J segment 2 bases; nucleotides outside the gene matches: 8. The CDR3 has 17 amino acids. CDR3 bases: TGTGCCAGCAGCCAAGGACAGGGTGATGTCGGCAATCAGCCCCAGCATTTT. Its translation is CASSQGQGDVGNQPQHF. The full variable domain, in which reference TRBV14 and TRBJ1-5 provide the parts outside the CDR3, is EAGVTQFPSHSVIEKGQTVTLRCDPISGHDNLYWYRRVMGKEIKFLLHFVKESKQDESGMPNNRFLAERTGGTYSTLKVQPAELEDSGVYFCASSQGQGDVGNQPQHFGDGTRLSIL.

This chain connects TRBV5-8 to TRBJ2-1; perhaps TRBD1 as D (6 bases). CDR1 is SGHTS and CDR2 is YDEGEE in the germline V gene. The CDR3 contains 13 residues. V was clipped by 4 bases and J by 4 bases, with 9 bases between them. CDR3 in DNA: TGTGCCAGCAGCATAAGGGGGTACAATGAGCAGTTCTTC. It yields the protein CASSIRGYNEQFF.

The chain joins TRBV7-2 to TRBJ2-5; 11 positions agree with TRBD2. The length of the CDR3 is 15 residues. The germline gives CDR1 SGHTA, CDR2 FQGNSA. V gave up 5 bases and J gave up 3 bases; unmatched junction bases: 5. The CDR3 region is CASSVSGGEEETQYF. DNA for the CDR3: TGTGCCAGCAGCGTTAGCGGGGGGGAGGAAGAGACCCAGTACTTC. Full variable domain (rest looked up from reference TRBV7-2 and TRBJ2-5): GAGVSQSPSNKVTEKGKDVELRCDPISGHTALYWYRQSLGQGLEFLIYFQGNSAPDKSGLPSDRFSAERTGGSVSTLTIQRTQQEDSAVYLCASSVSGGEEETQYFGPGTRLLVL.

The genes are TRBV5-8 and TRBJ1-6, with D perhaps matching TRBD1 (5 bases). V shed 3 bases and J shed 4 bases, with 8 bases lying between them. This CDR3 is built from 14 residues. Germline loops: CDR1 SGHTS, CDR2 YDEGEE. CDR3 sequence: CASSSKGYNSPLHF. The CDR3 DNA reads TGTGCCAGCAGCTCTAAGGGGTATAATTCACCCCTCCACTTT. The complete variable domain, with remaining parts taken from reference TRBV5-8 and TRBJ1-6, reads EAGVTQSPTHLIKTRGQQATLRCSPISGHTSVYWYQQALGLGLQFLLWYDEGEERNRGNFPPRFSGRQFPNYSSELNVNALELEDSALYLCASSSKGYNSPLHFGNGTRLTVT.

This clone was seen a few times. The chain uses TRBV7-8 and TRBJ2-1; TRBD1 aligns across 10 bases. CDR1 and CDR2 (germline): SGHVS, FQNEAQ. The CDR3 is 14 amino acids. V lost 5 bases and J lost 8; bases outside the gene matches: 6. As DNA, the CDR3 is TGTGCCAGCAGCCGGGGACAGGGGTGGGATGAGCAGTTCTTC. Encoded protein: CASSRGQGWDEQFF.

This rearrangement joins TRBV4-2 to TRBJ1-1, with unresolved D. Deletions cut 1 base from V and 4 bases from J, with 7 bases between. Per the germline V gene, CDR1 is LGHNA and CDR2 is YNFKEQ. The CDR3 is 13 residues long. CDR3 DNA: TGTGCCAGCAGCCAAGGGAGGAGCACTGAAGCTTTCTTT. It is translated as CASSQGRSTEAFF.

V and J are TRBV2 and TRBJ1-6; 9 bases align to TRBD1. Trimming took 3 bases from V and 9 from J; bases not matched to a gene: 6. Germline V CDR1 and CDR2: SNHLY, FYNNEI. This CDR3 contains 15 residues. CDR3 residues: CASSDIGQGRSPLHF. The CDR3 DNA is TGTGCCAGCAGTGACATTGGACAGGGGCGTTCACCCCTCCACTTT.

This clone was seen only once. This rearrangement joins TRBV12-3 or TRBV12-4 to TRBJ2-5; D is ambiguous. The V gene lost 6 bases and the J gene lost 1 base, with 9 bases spanning the gap. The CDR3 runs 13 residues. The CDR3 here is CASRPSSQETQYF. The DNA of the CDR3 is TGTGCCAGCAGACCGAGTAGCCAAGAGACCCAGTACTTC.

This chain links TRBV9 with TRBJ1-6; D is unresolved. Germline V lookup: CDR1 SGDLS, CDR2 YYNGEE. V was clipped by 4 bases and J by 8 bases, with 16 bases between them. This CDR3 is built from 15 residues. CDR3: CASSSRAGLDSPLHF. In DNA, the CDR3 is TGTGCCAGCAGCTCAAGGGCGGGGTTGGATTCACCCCTCCACTTT.